This T cell receptor (beta chain) was observed in a study of shared clonotypes between healthy human individuals. As originally analysed: ImmunoSEQ output held junction-only sequences without quality scores, so filtering differed. Profiling relied on immunoSEQ multiplex PCR, and the TCRdb table lists in-frame clones only, not all of them. V and J calls and clone size are given by that table; D and trimming were obtained from the DNA. Of 2 million to 2.5 million clones in the sample, about 95% were seen once. In the naive CD8 group, cells lacked CD45RO and were positively selected for CCR7, so terminally differentiated effector memory CD45RA+ cells were left out. Input material: naive CD8+ T cells sorted from blood. The clonotype originates from a man between 18 and 35 years old in good health.

CDR3: CATSREQGEQYF. The CDR3 DNA is TGTGCCACCAGCAGAGAACAGGGCGAGCAGTACTTC. The genes are TRBV15 and TRBJ2-7; TRBD1 is a possible D gene (6 bases). The CDR3 spans 12 residues. V was cut by 0 bases and J by 6 bases, with 6 bases left in between. Germline V gene sequence: CDR1 LNHNV, CDR2 YYDKDF (reference sequence).